The clone carrying this TCR beta chain came up a few times. No antigen is known for it. These data are taken from a study of identical twins. Through template switching, a universal primer site was introduced, and the cDNA contained unique molecular identifiers. TCRdb processed the 5' RACE reads anew with MiXCR; each CDR3 protein has one entry. Found here are hundreds of thousands of distinct CDR3 sequences, roughly 9.4% of them singletons; the top ten hold about 5.2%. The study, taken as a whole, reports: The study found weaker excess twin sharing in beta out-of-frame sequences. With abundant cord blood beta clonotypes, insertions were fewer; memory repertoires showed no such pattern.

Healthy Caucasians made up all donors. This CDR3 spans 15 amino acids. Germline V gene sequence: CDR1 SGDLS, CDR2 YYNGEE. V shed 3 bases, J shed 4 bases, and the junction held 5 bases outside the gene matches. This rearrangement joins TRBV9 to TRBJ2-3; 10 bases are shared with TRBD1. The receptor was isolated from a woman between 18 and 29 years old in good health. What was sequenced was memory (CD45RO+) T cells sorted from blood. Written as DNA, the CDR3 is TGTGCCAGCAGCGATAGACAGGGGGCTGCAGATACGCAGTATTTT. It encodes CASSDRQGAADTQYF.